Listed here are 12 T cell receptor beta chains from one sample, sequenced in a study of T cells in Graves' hyperthyroidism and ophthalmopathy. Amplification of TCR beta CDR3 regions was performed using RNA transcripts as template. The HTBI primer set drove a first-round RT-PCR of the TCR CDR3. TCRdb re-called the multiplex PCR reads through MiXCR, storing one row per CDR3 protein. Among around 450,000 distinct CDR3 sequences listed, about 13% were seen once. Sequenced material: blood. The source of these receptors is a woman under 30 with Graves' hyperthyroidism.

This clonotype was counted at least ten times. The rearrangement links TRBV6-1 to TRBJ2-6; a possible D gene is TRBD1 (6 bases). The length of the CDR3 is 15 residues. V shed 4 bases and J shed 2 bases, with 9 bases lying between them. Germline assignment: CDR1 MNHNS and CDR2 SASEGT. The CDR3 is CASSAGQTGANVLTF. The CDR3, as DNA: TGTGCCAGCAGTGCAGGACAGACTGGGGCCAACGTCCTGACTTTC.

This clonotype was found many times. J is TRBJ2-4 and V is TRBV15, with 8 positions matching TRBD2. Germline V gene data show CDR1 as LNHNV and CDR2 as YYDKDF (reference sequence). The CDR3 is 15 amino acids. V was pared by 1 base and J by 7 bases, with 6 bases of the junction left unmatched. The CDR3 DNA reads TGTGCCACCAGCAGAGGAGGACTAGCCGGGAACATTCAGTACTTC. This sequence encodes CATSRGGLAGNIQYF. Full variable domain (outside the CDR3, taken from reference TRBV15 and TRBJ2-4): DAMVIQNPRYQVTQFGKPVTLSCSQTLNHNVMYWYQQKSSQAPKLLFHYYDKDFNNEADTPDNFQSRRPNTSFCFLDIRSPGLGDTAMYLCATSRGGLAGNIQYFGAGTRLSVL.

The table lists this clonotype with many counts. The rearrangement links TRBV7-2 to TRBJ2-7; D perhaps matches TRBD1 (5 bases). The CDR3 length is 17 residues. Trimming stripped 3 bases from V and 0 bases from J, with 18 bases between. Germline V gene sequence: CDR1 SGHTA, CDR2 FQGNSA. The CDR3 region is CASSFLMDTVLSYEQYF. The CDR3 DNA follows: TGTGCCAGCAGCTTCCTAATGGACACAGTCCTCTCCTACGAGCAGTACTTC.

This clonotype was seen repeatedly, ten times or more. V is TRBV2 and J is TRBJ2-1; 10 bases line up with TRBD2. The V gene's germline CDR1 is SNHLY and CDR2 FYNNEI. Losses at the gene ends were 5 bases for V and 4 bases for J; bases not matched to a gene: 2. The CDR3 extends over 14 amino acids. This CDR3 reads CASSLAGVYNEQFF. For the CDR3, the DNA is TGTGCCAGCAGTCTAGCGGGGGTATACAATGAGCAGTTCTTC.

The table lists this clonotype with many counts. This rearrangement joins TRBV11-2 to TRBJ2-7, with D possibly being TRBD1 (6 bases). Trimming removed 5 bases at V and 4 bases at J, with 15 bases between. The CDR3 extends over 14 amino acids. Germline CDR1 and CDR2: SGHAT and FQNNGV. CDR3 region: CASSPRDNPYEQYF. The DNA for the CDR3 is TGTGCCAGCAGCCCCCGGGACAACCCATACGAGCAGTACTTC.

The V call is TRBV29-1, the J call TRBJ2-3; tentative D call: TRBD2 (5 bases). The CDR3 is 12 amino acids. Trimming removed 3 bases from V and 5 bases from J, with 9 bases in between. CDR1 and CDR2 (germline): SQVTM, ANQGSEA. This CDR3 reads CSVERAGDTQYF. The CDR3 DNA is TGCAGCGTTGAGAGGGCCGGAGATACGCAGTATTTT.

This clonotype was found many times. The chain uses TRBV7-8 and TRBJ1-1; no definite D call. Germline V gene lookup returns CDR1 SGHVS and CDR2 FQNEAQ. This CDR3 comprises 15 residues. Deletions cut 1 base from V and 1 base from J, with 10 bases between. Here the CDR3 DNA reads TGTGCCAGCAGCTTAGTCTCTGGCACGAACACTGAAGCTTTCTTT. This gives the protein CASSLVSGTNTEAFF.

Many counts were recorded for this clonotype. The V gene is TRBV28, the J gene TRBJ1-1; D is uncertain. Germline V gene sequence: CDR1 MDHEN, CDR2 SYDVKM. Trimming cost V 3 bases and J 5 bases, with 13 bases left between them. CDR3 length: 14 amino acids. Here the CDR3 DNA reads TGTGCCAGCAGTTTGGGCAGGTCGTCGACTGAAGCTTTCTTT. Its protein product is CASSLGRSSTEAFF.

To note about this clonotype: It may be a read error: a sequence one base away is much more abundant. In DNA form, the CDR3 reads TGTGCCAGCAGTTTAAGAGGCGGGAGAGCAGGAGAGACCCAGTACTTC. Translated, it gives CASSLRGGRAGETQYF. The V and J genes are TRBV27 and TRBJ2-5; 7 nucleotides agree with TRBD2. The V gene end was trimmed by 2 bases and the J gene end by 4 bases; junction bases not matched to a gene: 10. Germline loops: CDR1 MNHEY, CDR2 SMNVEV (reference sequence). This CDR3 region has 16 residues.

This clonotype came up many times. The chain has TRBV7-2 and TRBJ2-2; D unresolved. Germline V CDR1 and CDR2: SGHTA, FQGNSA. Trimming cost V 3 bases and J 3 bases, with 11 bases left between them. The CDR3 covers 15 residues. The CDR3 loop reads CASSLFRPDTGELFF. DNA for the CDR3: TGTGCCAGCAGCTTGTTTAGACCCGACACCGGGGAGCTGTTTTTT.

The V gene is TRBV7-3, the J gene TRBJ1-1; D perhaps matches TRBD1 (6 bases). Germline CDR1 and CDR2: SGHTA and FQGTGA. V lost 5 bases to trimming and J lost 7 bases, with 17 bases between them. There are 14 residues in the CDR3. The CDR3 sequence is CASSLRGESSEAFF. Written as DNA, the CDR3 is TGTGCCAGCAGCCTCAGGGGAGAATCAAGTGAAGCTTTCTTT.

This clonotype showed up many times. The rearrangement links TRBV28 to TRBJ2-7; D assignment may be TRBD1 or TRBD2 (6 bases each). There are 16 residues in the CDR3. The V gene's germline CDR1 is MDHEN and CDR2 SYDVKM. Trimming took 6 bases from V and 0 from J, leaving 18 bases between them. CDR3 bases: TGTGCCAGCAGGCCCCTCCTAGGGGGGAGCTCCTACGAGCAGTACTTC. It is translated as CASRPLLGGSSYEQYF. The variable domain in full, with the rest retrieved from reference TRBV28 and TRBJ2-7, is DVKVTQSSRYLVKRTGEKVFLECVQDMDHENMFWYRQDPGLGLRLIYFSYDVKMKEKGDIPEGYSVSREKKERFSLILESASTNQTSMYLCASRPLLGGSSYEQYFGPGTRLTVT.